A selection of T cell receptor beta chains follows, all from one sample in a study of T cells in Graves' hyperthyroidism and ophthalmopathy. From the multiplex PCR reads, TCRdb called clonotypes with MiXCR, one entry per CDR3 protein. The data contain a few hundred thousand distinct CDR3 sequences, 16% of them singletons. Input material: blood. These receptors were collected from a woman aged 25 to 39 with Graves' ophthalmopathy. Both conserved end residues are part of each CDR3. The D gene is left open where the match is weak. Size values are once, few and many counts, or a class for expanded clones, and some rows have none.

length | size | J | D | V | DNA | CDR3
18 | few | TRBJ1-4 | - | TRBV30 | TGTGCCTGGAGTGCCCGAGGGGGAAAGGGTAATATGGGTGAAAAACTGTTTTTT | CAWSARGGKGNMGEKLFF
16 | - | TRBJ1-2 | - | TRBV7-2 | TGTGCCAGCAGCTTAGCCTGGGTGGGGTCCGACTATGGCTACACCTTC | CASSLAWVGSDYGYTF
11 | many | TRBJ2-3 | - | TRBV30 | TGTGCCTGGAGTATATCAGATACGCAGTATTTT | CAWSISDTQYF
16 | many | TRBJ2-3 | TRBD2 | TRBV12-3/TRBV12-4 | TGTGCCAGCAGTTTAGTGGGGACTAGCACCATTTATACGCAGTATTTT | CASSLVGTSTIYTQYF
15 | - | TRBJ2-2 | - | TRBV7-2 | TGTGCCAGCAGCTCTGGACGGCTCCTGGGGGGGGAGCTGTTTTTT | CASSSGRLLGGELFF
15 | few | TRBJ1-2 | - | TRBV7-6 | TGTGCCAGCAGCTCAGACAGATACTTCAACTATGGCTACACCTTC | CASSSDRYFNYGYTF
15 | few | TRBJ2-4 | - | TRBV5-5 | TGTGCCAGCAGCTCCATGACAGAGCCCCAAAACATTCAGTACTTC | CASSSMTEPQNIQYF
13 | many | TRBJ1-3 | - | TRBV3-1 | TGTGCCAGCAGCCAAGGATCTGGAAACACCATATATTTT | CASSQGSGNTIYF
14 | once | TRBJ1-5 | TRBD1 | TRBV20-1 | TGCAGTGCTAGAAGGGACAGGGTCGCGTGGGCCCAGCATTTT | CSARRDRVAWAQHF
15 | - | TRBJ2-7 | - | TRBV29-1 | TGCAGCGTTGAAGGGGTCCCGGGACATCTCTACGAGCAGTACTTC | CSVEGVPGHLYEQYF
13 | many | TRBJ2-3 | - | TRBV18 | TGTGCCAGCTCACCACCCGGTGGAGATACGCAGTATTTT | CASSPPGGDTQYF
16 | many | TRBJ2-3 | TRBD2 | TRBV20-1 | TGCAGTGCGCCCTCGTTACTAGCGGGAGGAGGAGATACGCAGTATTTT | CSAPSLLAGGGDTQYF
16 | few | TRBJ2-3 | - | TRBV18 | TGTGCCAGCTCACCACCGGGAAGGGGCGCAAAGGATACGCAGTATTTT | CASSPPGRGAKDTQYF